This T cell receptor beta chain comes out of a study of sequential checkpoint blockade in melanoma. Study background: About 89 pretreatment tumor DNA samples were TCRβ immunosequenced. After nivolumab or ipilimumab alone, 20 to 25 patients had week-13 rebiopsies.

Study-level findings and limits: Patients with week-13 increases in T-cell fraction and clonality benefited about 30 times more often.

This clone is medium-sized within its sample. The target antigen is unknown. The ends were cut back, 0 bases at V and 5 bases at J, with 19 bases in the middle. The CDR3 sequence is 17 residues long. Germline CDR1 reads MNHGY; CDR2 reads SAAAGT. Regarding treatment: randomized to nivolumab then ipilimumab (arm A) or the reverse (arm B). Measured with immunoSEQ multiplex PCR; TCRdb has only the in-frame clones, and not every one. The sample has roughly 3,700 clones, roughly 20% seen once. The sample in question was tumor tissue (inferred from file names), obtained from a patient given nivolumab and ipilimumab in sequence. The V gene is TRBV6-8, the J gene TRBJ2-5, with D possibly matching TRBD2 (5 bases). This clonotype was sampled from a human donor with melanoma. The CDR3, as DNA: TGTGCCAGCAGTTACTCGATAAGTCGCGGGCGTCAGGAGACCCAGTACTTC. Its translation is CASSYSISRGRQETQYF.